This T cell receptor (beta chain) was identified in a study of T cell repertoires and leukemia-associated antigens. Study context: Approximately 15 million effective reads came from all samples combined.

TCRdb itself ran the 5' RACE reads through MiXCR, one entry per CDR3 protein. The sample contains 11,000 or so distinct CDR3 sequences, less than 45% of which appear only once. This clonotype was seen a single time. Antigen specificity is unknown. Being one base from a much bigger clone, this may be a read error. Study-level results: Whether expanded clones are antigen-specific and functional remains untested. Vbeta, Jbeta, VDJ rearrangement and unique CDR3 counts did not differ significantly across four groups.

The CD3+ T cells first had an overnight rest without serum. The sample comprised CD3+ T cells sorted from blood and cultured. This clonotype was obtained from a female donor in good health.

CDR3 loop: CTSSPRTGNTGELFF. The CDR3 DNA is TGTACCAGCAGCCCCCGAACAGGGAACACCGGGGAGCTGTTTTTT. The V call is TRBV5-1, the J call TRBJ2-2, with a weak D call TRBD1 (5 bases). CDR3 length equals 15 residues. Germline CDR1 SGHRS, CDR2 YFSETQ.